This T cell receptor beta chain was identified in a study of blood T cell repertoires in COVID-19. Whole-study context: There were acute and convalescent COVID-19 samples, and they came from the United States, Italy and Spain. The cDNA or gDNA used as material had been derived from T cells, B-cell-depleted T cells, or PBMCs.

This CDR3 spans 15 amino acids. The J segment lost 10 bases and the V segment lost 0 bases, leaving 11 bases of the junction unmatched. Germline V gives CDR1 SGDLS, CDR2 YYNGEE. In the authors' methods: From reference gene primer amplification, estimates of nucleated cell counts were derived. Here immunoSEQ multiplex PCR was the method, and the copy in TCRdb shows in-frame clones only, minus some. V, J and clone size are taken as reported in that table, and D and trimming were inferred from the DNA itself. The sample contains 150,000 to 200,000 clones, roughly 83% of which appear only once. J is TRBJ2-3 and V is TRBV9; 7 bases match TRBD2. Material: peripheral blood. The sequence came from a human donor in a cohort sampled during active COVID-19. The CDR3 sequence is CASSVGVVGGNPQYF. Here the CDR3 DNA reads TGTGCCAGCAGCGTAGGGGTGGTGGGGGGGAATCCGCAGTATTTT.